This passage covers 14 T cell receptor beta chains from one sample sequenced in a study of early stage breast cancer tumors. Assay: immunoSEQ multiplex PCR; the TCRdb copy retains only in-frame clones and omits some. The sample includes about 28,000 clones, about 59% of them seen just once. The source material was breast tumor tissue. These receptors originate from a person aged 45-60 years with breast cancer.

The chain employs TRBV6-1 and TRBJ2-1; D unresolved. The length of the CDR3 is 13 residues. Trimming shortened V by 2 bases and J by 12 bases, and 14 bases separated the two germline ends. Germline values: CDR1 MNHNS, CDR2 SASEGT. The CDR3 sequence: CASSETPRASQFF. In DNA form, the CDR3 reads TGTGCCAGCAGTGAAACCCCCCGAGCATCGCAGTTCTTC.

This sequence joins TRBV4-3 and TRBJ2-3; a possible D gene is TRBD2 (5 bases). With 5 bases removed from V and 4 bases from J, the gap between germline ends came to 19 bases. The V gene's germline CDR1 is LGHNA and CDR2 YSLEER. CDR3 length: 16 amino acids. DNA of the CDR3: TGCGCCAGCAGCGCCTTAGGGCAGGTCGGGGCAGATACGCAGTATTTT. Translation gives CASSALGQVGADTQYF.

The chain has TRBV30 and TRBJ1-5, with D perhaps TRBD1 (5 bases). This CDR3 is built from 13 residues. The V gene lost 7 bases and the J gene lost 3 bases, with 13 bases spanning the gap. Germline V gene sequence: CDR1 GTSNPN, CDR2 SVGIG (reference sequence). The CDR3 DNA is TGTGCCTCCGCCGGGGGAAACAATCAGCCCCAGCATTTT. It is translated as CASAGGNNQPQHF.

The chain employs TRBV6-1 and TRBJ1-1; D gene unclear. CDR1 is MNHNS and CDR2 is SASEGT in the germline V gene. The CDR3 covers 12 residues. The germline V and J ends were trimmed by 3 bases and 1 base, with 3 bases remaining between them. CDR3 in DNA: TGTGCCAGCAGTGATCGGAACACTGAAGCTTTCTTT. Its translation is CASSDRNTEAFF.

The J gene is TRBJ1-5, the V gene TRBV6-5; D unresolved. V was trimmed by 7 bases and J by 12 bases, leaving 16 bases between them. The V gene's germline CDR1 is MNHEY and CDR2 SVGAGI. The CDR3 contains 12 residues. CDR3 DNA sequence: TGTGCCAGCATGGGGTCCGGGGATCTCCAGCATTTT. It translates to CASMGSGDLQHF.

This chain joins TRBV5-1 and TRBJ2-5; 8 bases align to TRBD2. After removal of 2 bases from V and 2 bases from J, the junction contained 2 bases not matched to a gene. CDR1 is SGHRS and CDR2 is YFSETQ in the germline V gene. The CDR3 length is 14 residues. CDR3 bases: TGCGCCAGCAGCTTTGCTAGCGGGCAAGAGACCCAGTACTTC. The encoded protein is CASSFASGQETQYF.

By sample share, this clone is medium-sized (0.01 to 0.1%). This chain joins TRBV5-6 and TRBJ2-3, with 8 bases matching TRBD2. The germline gives CDR1 SGHDT, CDR2 YYEEEE. CDR3 length: 17 residues. J gave up 6 bases and V 3 bases, and 15 bases lay outside the gene matches. CDR3 in amino acids: CASSSTTTSGSLDTQYF. CDR3 DNA: TGTGCCAGCAGCTCCACCACCACAAGCGGGAGTTTGGATACGCAGTATTTT.

The chain joins TRBV2 to TRBJ2-1, with TRBD2 identical over 7 bases. Losses at the gene ends were 7 bases for V and 3 bases for J; bases not matched to a gene: 3. The CDR3 has 13 amino acids. CDR1 SNHLY and CDR2 FYNNEI come from the germline V gene. This chain's CDR3 is CASKREDYNEQFF. CDR3 nucleotides: TGTGCCAGCAAACGGGAGGACTACAATGAGCAGTTCTTC.

This chain links TRBV2 with TRBJ1-2; D is possibly TRBD1 (5 bases). There are 14 residues in the CDR3. Trimming removed 4 bases from V and 8 bases from J, with 17 bases in between. CDR1 is SNHLY, CDR2 FYNNEI, per germline. The CDR3 here is CASSGRTLREGYTF. DNA for the CDR3: TGTGCCAGCAGTGGCCGAACCCTCAGGGAGGGCTACACCTTC.

The V gene is TRBV29-1, the J gene TRBJ1-3; D not resolved. This CDR3 region has 11 residues. Trimming left V 4 bases short and J 8 bases short, with 9 bases between. Germline CDR1 is SQVTM and CDR2 is ANQGSEA. The CDR3 bases are TGCAGCGTTGCGGTAGGCGACACCATATATTTT. Residues: CSVAVGDTIYF. The full variable domain, in which reference TRBV29-1 and TRBJ1-3 provide the parts outside the CDR3, is SAVISQKPSRDICQRGTSLTIQCQVDSQVTMMFWYRQQPGQSLTLIATANQGSEATYESGFVIDKFPISRPNLTFSTLTVSNMSPEDSSIYLCSVAVGDTIYFGEGSWLTVV.

This sequence joins TRBV30 and TRBJ2-7; 11 bases fit TRBD1. V lost 8 bases to trimming and J lost 4 bases; unmatched junction nucleotides: 4. Germline CDR1 and CDR2: GTSNPN and SVGIG (reference sequence). This CDR3 is 12 amino acids long. CDR3 protein: CAVGTGGYEQYF. The CDR3 nucleotides are TGTGCCGTGGGGACAGGGGGGTACGAGCAGTACTTC.

A remark on this clone: The sample contains more than one DNA sequence encoding this CDR3. The chain employs TRBV5-1 and TRBJ2-3; no firm D call. The length of the CDR3 is 14 residues. Germline V CDR1 and CDR2: SGHRS, YFSETQ. Trimming cost V 0 bases and J 4 bases, with 9 bases left between them. CDR3 residues: CASSLAGVSDTQYF. The CDR3, as DNA: TGCGCCAGCAGCTTGGCCGGAGTTTCAGATACGCAGTATTTT.

Only one count was recorded for this clone. DNA for the CDR3: TGTGCCAGCAGTAGGGCTAGCGGAAACACCGGGGAGCTGTTTTTT. Encoded protein: CASSRASGNTGELFF. This chain uses TRBV2 with TRBJ2-2, with 7 bases that match TRBD2. The CDR3 runs to 15 residues. The germline gives CDR1 SNHLY, CDR2 FYNNEI. With 5 bases clipped from V and 2 bases from J, the junction kept 5 bases outside the gene matches.

The chain joins TRBV5-6 to TRBJ2-2; TRBD1 matches at 7 bases. Trimming removed 4 bases from V and 4 bases from J; junction bases left unmatched: 13. Germline CDR1 SGHDT, CDR2 YYEEEE. The CDR3 totals 17 residues. CDR3 coding DNA: TGTGCCAGCAGCCAACCCTTGGACAGGAGTACCACCGGGGAGCTGTTTTTT. This encodes CASSQPLDRSTTGELFF. Variable domain in full (rest from reference TRBV5-6 and TRBJ2-2): DAGVTQSPTHLIKTRGQQVTLRCSPKSGHDTVSWYQQALGQGPQFIFQYYEEEERQRGNFPDRFSGHQFPNYSSELNVNALLLGDSALYLCASSQPLDRSTTGELFFGEGSRLTVL.